The rows below give T cell receptor beta chains drawn from one sample of a study of blood T cell repertoires in COVID-19. The protocol was immunoSEQ multiplex PCR, while the TCRdb copy is restricted to in-frame clones and leaves out a portion. Counted here are 200,000 to 300,000 clones, more than 90% occurring once; the ten biggest clones make up roughly 2.7%. Material for sequencing was peripheral blood. These receptors originate from a young adult with COVID-19, enrolled during active disease. Both conserved end residues are part of each CDR3. The D gene is left open where the match is weak. A row's size may be missing; if present it is once, few, many or a size class.

size	D	V	J	CDR3	DNA
-	-	TRBV6-5	TRBJ2-7	CASSNVGGEQYF	TGTGCCAGCAGTAACGTCGGAGGGGAGCAGTACTTC
-	TRBD2	TRBV7-2	TRBJ2-3	CASSQRASGTLDTQYF	TGTGCCAGCAGCCAGAGGGCTAGCGGGACCTTGGATACGCAGTATTTT
-	-	TRBV19	TRBJ1-6	CASNRDSSSPLHF	TGTGCCAGTAATCGGGATTCAAGTTCACCCCTCCACTTT
-	TRBD2	TRBV11-2	TRBJ2-1	CASTGLAGYNEQFF	TGTGCCAGCACCGGACTAGCGGGCTACAATGAGCAGTTCTTC
-	TRBD2	TRBV29-1	TRBJ2-5	CSVVTSGVQETQYF	TGCAGCGTTGTAACTAGCGGTGTTCAAGAGACCCAGTACTTC
once	-	TRBV27	TRBJ2-2	CASSLGTTPTGELFF	TGTGCCAGCAGTTTAGGCACCACCCCCACCGGGGAGCTGTTTTTT
-	-	TRBV7-2	TRBJ2-2	CASSLDRFTGELFF	TGTGCCAGCAGCTTAGACAGATTTACCGGGGAGCTGTTTTTT
-	TRBD2	TRBV7-6	TRBJ2-1	CASSLTRGLAGGSGEQFF	TGTGCCAGCAGCTTAACCCGGGGACTAGCGGGAGGGTCTGGTGAGCAGTTCTTC
-	TRBD2	TRBV13	TRBJ2-1	CASSFGLADYNEQFF	TGTGCCAGCAGCTTCGGGCTAGCGGACTACAATGAGCAGTTCTTC
-	TRBD2	TRBV5-1	TRBJ2-1	CASSPFRDRGTSGSYNEQFF	TGCGCCAGCAGCCCCTTCCGGGACCGCGGGACTAGCGGGAGCTACAATGAGCAGTTCTTC
-	-	TRBV27	TRBJ2-3	CASSSHYTDLQYF	TGTGCCAGCAGCTCCCACTACACCGACCTCCAGTATTTT
-	-	TRBV11-2	TRBJ2-2	CASSLIIGETGELFF	TGTGCCAGCAGCTTAATTATAGGGGAAACCGGGGAGCTGTTTTTT
few	TRBD1	TRBV28	TRBJ1-3	CASSYLPGQGTSGNTIYF	TGTGCCAGCAGCTACCTCCCGGGACAGGGCACCTCTGGAAACACCATATATTTT
once	TRBD1	TRBV12-5	TRBJ2-1	CASSQGVAFYNEQFF	TGTGCTAGCAGCCAGGGGGTGGCCTTCTACAATGAGCAGTTCTTC
-	-	TRBV28	TRBJ2-7	CASSLGGYSYEQYF	TGTGCCAGCAGTTTAGGGGGGTACTCCTACGAGCAGTACTTC
-	TRBD1	TRBV19	TRBJ1-1	CASSKGQGLNTEAFF	TGTGCCAGTAGTAAGGGACAGGGACTGAACACTGAAGCTTTCTTT
-	-	TRBV28	TRBJ2-7	CASSFRSGEQYF	TGTGCCAGCAGTTTTAGGTCGGGGGAGCAGTACTTC
-	TRBD1	TRBV6-2/TRBV6-3	TRBJ1-1	CASSDRVGTEAFF	TGTGCCAGCAGTGACAGGGTCGGGACTGAAGCTTTCTTT
-	TRBD1	TRBV6-5	TRBJ1-1	CASSRDRGKGTEAFF	TGTGCCAGCAGCCGGGACAGGGGAAAGGGGACTGAAGCTTTCTTT
-	TRBD1	TRBV23-1	TRBJ2-2	CASSRDSRTGELFF	TGCGCCAGCAGTCGGGACAGCAGAACCGGGGAGCTGTTTTTT
-	TRBD2	TRBV7-2	TRBJ2-7	CATSIGGGSSYEQYF	TGTGCCACCTCAATCGGGGGGGGGAGCTCCTACGAGCAGTACTTC
-	-	TRBV4-3	TRBJ2-7	CASSQAAGSSYEQYF	TGCGCCAGCAGCCAAGCCGCGGGGAGCTCCTACGAGCAGTACTTC
-	TRBD2	TRBV4-3	TRBJ2-3	CASSPTEVGGRVGDTQYF	TGCGCCAGCAGCCCCACCGAAGTGGGCGGGAGGGTAGGAGATACGCAGTATTTT
once	-	TRBV6-5	TRBJ1-4	CASSYHRKNEKLFF	TGTGCCAGCAGTTACCACAGAAAAAATGAAAAACTGTTTTTT
-	-	TRBV27	TRBJ2-7	CASNGTPGGEQYF	TGTGCCAGCAACGGGACTCCTGGGGGGGAGCAGTACTTC
-	TRBD2	TRBV24-1	TRBJ2-3	CATSDRSREIADTQYF	TGTGCCACCAGTGATCGGTCGCGGGAGATCGCAGATACGCAGTATTTT
few	-	TRBV7-7	TRBJ1-6	CASSLDRGTHSPLHF	TGTGCTAGCAGCTTAGATCGGGGAACCCATTCACCCCTCCACTTT
-	-	TRBV2	TRBJ2-3	CASSDSNAPTDTQYF	TGTGCCAGCAGTGATTCTAATGCCCCAACAGATACGCAGTATTTT
-	-	TRBV4-1	TRBJ1-4	CASAPGGEKLFF	TGCGCCAGCGCTCCGGGAGGTGAAAAACTGTTTTTT
-	-	TRBV10-3	TRBJ1-1	CAIRQVTDTEAFF	TGTGCCATTAGACAGGTAACGGACACTGAAGCTTTCTTT
-	TRBD1	TRBV6-6	TRBJ1-2	CASSYSQGAVGGYTF	TGTGCCAGCAGTTACTCACAGGGGGCAGTTGGGGGCTACACCTTC
-	-	TRBV7-2	TRBJ2-2	CASSAFRPGELFF	TGTGCCAGCAGCGCATTCAGGCCCGGGGAGCTGTTTTTT
-	-	TRBV2	TRBJ2-5	CASRQQVTVQETQYF	TGTGCCAGCAGACAACAGGTTACTGTACAAGAGACCCAGTACTTC
once	-	TRBV2	TRBJ1-5	CASSEVTGNAQHF	TGTGCCAGCAGTGAAGTCACAGGGAACGCCCAGCATTTT
-	-	TRBV5-1	TRBJ1-2	CASSLGTVDYGYTF	TGCGCCAGCAGCTTGGGGACAGTCGACTATGGCTACACCTTC
-	-	TRBV11-1	TRBJ2-2	CASSFQGLWNTGELFF	TGTGCCAGCAGCTTCCAGGGACTCTGGAACACCGGGGAGCTGTTTTTT
-	TRBD1	TRBV11-2	TRBJ2-2	CASSWLGTGVGNTGELFF	TGTGCCAGCAGTTGGTTGGGGACAGGGGTAGGAAACACCGGGGAGCTGTTTTTT
-	TRBD1	TRBV28	TRBJ2-5	CASLDRGINTETQYF	TGTGCCAGCCTTGACAGGGGCATTAACACGGAGACCCAGTACTTC
-	-	TRBV19	TRBJ1-5	CASTQTREEPQHF	TGTGCCAGTACCCAAACGAGGGAGGAGCCCCAGCATTTT
-	TRBD2	TRBV3-1/TRBV3-2	TRBJ2-1	CASSPGGTSGRVSYNEQFF	TGTGCCAGCAGCCCAGGTGGGACTAGCGGGAGGGTGTCCTACAATGAGCAGTTCTTC
once	-	TRBV5-6	TRBJ1-2	CASSAYRLQANYGYTF	TGTGCCAGCAGCGCATACCGATTACAGGCAAACTATGGCTACACCTTC
-	-	TRBV29-1	TRBJ1-1	CSVDEQGVTEAFF	TGCAGCGTTGATGAGCAGGGTGTGACTGAAGCTTTCTTT
-	-	TRBV27	TRBJ2-3	CASSYRVVLGTDTQYF	TGTGCCAGCAGTTACAGGGTGGTATTGGGCACAGATACGCAGTATTTT
once	TRBD1	TRBV24-1	TRBJ2-3	CATSDPTGTGYTQYF	TGTGCCACCAGTGATCCGACCGGGACAGGGTATACGCAGTATTTT
-	-	TRBV27	TRBJ1-2	CASSGGTYGYTF	TGTGCCAGCAGCGGGGGGACCTATGGCTACACCTTC
-	-	TRBV6-6	TRBJ1-2	CASSPGRFYGYTF	TGTGCCAGCAGCCCCGGGAGATTCTATGGCTACACCTTC
once	TRBD1	TRBV11-2	TRBJ1-1	CASTPGQGNTEAFF	TGTGCCAGCACCCCAGGACAGGGGAACACTGAAGCTTTCTTT
-	TRBD1	TRBV6-1	TRBJ2-7	CASSEQGVGTNEQYF	TGTGCCAGCAGTGAACAGGGGGTTGGAACGAACGAGCAGTACTTC
-	TRBD1	TRBV11-2	TRBJ2-1	CASSQSGQGVF	TGTGCCAGCAGCCAATCGGGACAGGGGGTCTTC
-	-	TRBV6-5	TRBJ2-7	CASMRTTNSYEQYF	TGTGCCAGCATGAGGACTACAAACTCCTACGAGCAGTACTTC
-	-	TRBV7-9	TRBJ1-2	CASSLTARVNGYTF	TGTGCCAGCAGCTTAACCGCCAGGGTGAATGGCTACACCTTC
-	-	TRBV10-1	TRBJ1-2	CASSETPGYGYTF	TGCGCCAGCAGTGAGACGCCAGGTTATGGCTACACCTTC
-	TRBD2	TRBV18	TRBJ2-7	CASSPVAGPDYEQYF	TGTGCCAGCTCACCAGTAGCGGGGCCAGATTACGAGCAGTACTTC